This T cell receptor beta chain was profiled in a study of identical twins. The study, taken as a whole, reports: Conclusions relied on cross-sectional statistical analysis, not following the same donors. When twins shared out-of-frame alpha sequences, those sequences had excess low generation probability.

Of note for this clonotype: Antigen specificity is unknown.

CDR1 is WSHSY and CDR2 is SAAADI in the germline V gene. The V end lost 6 bases, the J end lost 2 bases, and 16 bases lay between the germline ends. The CDR3 totals 15 residues. Each CDR3 protein gets one entry after TCRdb re-called the 5' RACE reads with MiXCR. The sample lists under 900,000 distinct CDR3 sequences, roughly 20% occurring once. A further study also used this sample, focusing on T cells expressing NK-cell markers.

This chain joins TRBV10-2 and TRBJ1-2, with D unresolved. Material: PBMCs. This sequence was found in a woman aged 18-29 years in good health. The DNA of the CDR3 is TGCGCCAGCAGCGCTTTGAATGGCGGAAACTATGGCTACACCTTC. It translates to CASSALNGGNYGYTF.